This passage covers 18 T cell receptor beta chains from one sample sequenced in a study of graft-versus-host responses after intestinal transplantation. The protocol was immunoSEQ multiplex PCR, while the TCRdb copy is restricted to in-frame clones and leaves out a portion. The data show 5,000 to 6,500 clones, around a third seen once. The authors plated about 200,000 CFSE-labeled responder cells with about 200,000 irradiated, violet-dye-labeled stimulator cells. Sequenced material: alloreactive CD8+ T cells from a mixed lymphocyte reaction culture, taken before intestinal transplant. Specified subset: CFSE-low proliferating T cells sorted from roughly 6-day pre-transplant mixed lymphocyte reaction (GvH or HvG direction). The receptors here all came from a human patient who received an intestinal transplant.

This clone is a singleton in its sample. The V gene is TRBV7-2, the J gene TRBJ2-1; D call uncertain. V lost 5 bases and J 10 bases, leaving 9 bases between the germline ends. The CDR3 consists of 11 residues. The germline gives CDR1 SGHTA, CDR2 FQGNSA. CDR3 region: CASSPYREQFF. The CDR3 DNA reads TGTGCCAGCAGCCCGTATCGGGAGCAGTTCTTC.

V is TRBV6-4 and J is TRBJ2-3, with 9 bases lining up with TRBD2. Losses at the gene ends were 0 bases for V and 4 bases for J; bases not matched to a gene: 11. From germline, CDR1 is MRHNA and CDR2 SNTAGT. This CDR3 region has 18 residues. The CDR3 bases are TGTGCCAGCAGTGACTCGACGAAGGTAGCGGGAGTTCCAGATACGCAGTATTTT. Protein sequence: CASSDSTKVAGVPDTQYF.

This clone is labeled as large. The chain has TRBV21-1 and TRBJ1-4; the table's D call, TRBD1, was not checked against the DNA. TRBV21-1 is recorded as a pseudogene. This CDR3 has 15 amino acids. The DNA for the CDR3 is TGTGCCAGCAGCAAACGAGACAGGGACAATGAAAAACTGTTTTTT. It yields the protein CASSKRDRDNEKLFF.

The rearrangement uses TRBV7-9 and TRBJ2-7; TRBD1 matches at 9 bases. The length of the CDR3 is 16 residues. V trimming: 4 bases; J trimming: 4 bases; junction bases outside the gene matches: 11. The germline CDR1 and CDR2 sequences are SEHNR and FQNEAQ (reference sequence). The CDR3 DNA reads TGTGCCAGCAGCTCTAGGCCGCCGGGACAGGGATACGAGCAGTACTTC. Its translation: CASSSRPPGQGYEQYF.

This clone is medium-sized by share. The chain recombines TRBV4-1 with TRBJ2-7; D unclear. From germline, CDR1 is MGHRA and CDR2 YSYEKL. The CDR3 extends over 13 amino acids. Trimming left V 3 bases short and J 2 bases short, with 8 bases between. The CDR3 here is CASSHGGPYEQYF. CDR3 DNA: TGCGCCAGCAGCCACGGCGGCCCCTACGAGCAGTACTTC.

There are a few counts of this clone. The chain is built from TRBV27 and TRBJ2-7, with D possibly TRBD1 on 6 matching bases. The germline gives CDR1 MNHEY, CDR2 SMNVEV (reference sequence). The CDR3 loop spans 14 amino acids. Trimming removed 1 base at V and 2 bases at J, with 9 bases between. The DNA of the CDR3 is TGTGCCAGCAGTTTATTTCCAGGGGCCTACGAGCAGTACTTC. Translating it yields CASSLFPGAYEQYF.

This sequence joins TRBV7-9 and TRBJ2-3; 8 nucleotides line up with TRBD2. After removal of 3 bases from V and 4 bases from J, the junction contained 6 bases not matched to a gene. Germline V CDR1 and CDR2: SEHNR, FQNEAQ (reference sequence). The CDR3 length is 15 residues. The CDR3 DNA follows: TGTGCCAGCAGCTTTCGCAGCGGGAGTGCAGATACGCAGTATTTT. Protein: CASSFRSGSADTQYF.

This clone has only a few counts. The chain recombines TRBV18 with TRBJ1-4, with 7 bases lining up with TRBD1. Germline-derived CDR1 and CDR2 are KGHSH and LQKENI. This CDR3 spans 14 amino acids. After removal of 3 bases from V and 8 bases from J, the junction contained 6 bases not matched to a gene. CDR3 bases: TGTGCCAGCTCACCGCCAGGGGGGCACGAAAAACTGTTTTTT. Protein: CASSPPGGHEKLFF.

This clone turned up a few times. The chain carries TRBV5-1 and TRBJ1-2; 7 nucleotides agree with TRBD1. CDR3 length: 15 residues. With 2 bases clipped from V and 5 bases from J, the junction kept 9 bases outside the gene matches. In germline, CDR1 is SGHRS, CDR2 YFSETQ. The CDR3 nucleotides read TGCGCCAGCAGCTTTGCACAGGGGATTTTATATGGCTACACCTTC. Its protein is CASSFAQGILYGYTF.

The chain recombines TRBV4-1 with TRBJ2-7; 11 bases agree with TRBD2. After removal of 6 bases from V and 4 bases from J, the junction contained 5 bases not matched to a gene. The CDR3 is 14 amino acids. Per the germline V gene, CDR1 is MGHRA and CDR2 is YSYEKL. In DNA form, the CDR3 reads TGCGCCAGCAGTCCCGGGACTAGCGGATACGAGCAGTACTTC. It encodes CASSPGTSGYEQYF.

The rearrangement joins TRBV7-9 to TRBJ2-3; D not resolved. The CDR3 extends over 15 amino acids. V was clipped by 3 bases and J by 0 bases, with 10 bases between them. The germline CDR1 and CDR2 sequences are SEHNR and FQNEAQ (reference sequence). The CDR3 sequence is CASSFGWASTDTQYF. For the CDR3, the DNA is TGTGCCAGCAGCTTCGGATGGGCTAGCACAGATACGCAGTATTTT.

This chain links TRBV2 with TRBJ2-1; tentative D call: TRBD2 (6 bases). Germline-derived CDR1 and CDR2 are SNHLY and FYNNEI. Deletions cut 9 bases from V and 4 bases from J, with 19 bases between. The CDR3 spans 15 residues. CDR3 nucleotide sequence: TGTGCCAGGGACGGCGGGGACTCTTCATACAATGAGCAGTTCTTC. It codes for CARDGGDSSYNEQFF. The variable domain in full, completed from reference TRBV2 and TRBJ2-1, reads EPEVTQTPSHQVTQMGQEVILRCVPISNHLYFYWYRQILGQKVEFLVSFYNNEISEKSEIFDDQFSVERPDGSNFTLKIRSTKLEDSAMYFCARDGGDSSYNEQFFGPGTRLTVL.

A note on this clone: One junction end disagrees with the germline gene, perhaps due to a read error. The chain combines TRBV7-9 with TRBJ1-4, with 8 positions matching TRBD1. Germline V gene data show CDR1 as SEHNR and CDR2 as FQNEAQ (reference sequence). This CDR3 is built from 16 residues. In DNA form, the CDR3 reads TGTGCCAGCAGCTTCCGGACAGGGAACCCTAACGAAAAACTGTTTTTT. This sequence encodes CASSFRTGNPNEKLFF.

V usage is TRBV5-1 and J usage is TRBJ2-1, with 12 bases matching TRBD2. Trimming removed 4 bases from V and 4 bases from J; junction bases left unmatched: 9. From germline, CDR1 is SGHRS and CDR2 YFSETQ. CDR3 length equals 17 residues. CDR3 nucleotides: TGCGCCAGCAGCGGGCCTAGCGGGGGGGGGCGATACAATGAGCAGTTCTTC. Its translation is CASSGPSGGGRYNEQFF.

This chain uses TRBV11-2 with TRBJ2-5; TRBD2 matches 9 bases. The J segment lost 5 bases and the V segment lost 4 bases, leaving 8 bases of the junction unmatched. CDR3 size: 15 residues. Germline-derived CDR1 and CDR2 are SGHAT and FQNNGV. CDR3 in amino acids: CASSSLAGVGETQYF. DNA of the CDR3: TGTGCCAGCAGCTCCTTAGCGGGAGTAGGCGAGACCCAGTACTTC.

This clone is classed as medium-sized (0.01 to 0.1%). This chain connects TRBV4-1 to TRBJ1-1; a weak D match, TRBD1 (5 bases). This CDR3 is built from 14 residues. Trimming cost V 4 bases and J 1 base, with 10 bases left between them. Germline V gene data show CDR1 as MGHRA and CDR2 as YSYEKL. In nucleotides, the CDR3 is TGCGCCAGCAGCCGGCAGGGTGGGAACACTGAAGCTTTCTTT. Its protein product is CASSRQGGNTEAFF.

The chain has TRBV11-2 and TRBJ2-7; 9 bases are shared with TRBD2. This CDR3 has 18 amino acids. Losses at the gene ends were 1 base for V and 6 bases for J; bases not matched to a gene: 16. The germline V gene encodes CDR1 SGHAT and CDR2 FQNNGV. CDR3 loop: CASSLAASGIFRLREQYF. The CDR3 nucleotides read TGTGCCAGCAGCTTAGCGGCTAGCGGGATATTCCGGCTTCGCGAGCAGTACTTC. The full variable domain, completed using reference TRBV11-2 and TRBJ2-7, is EAGVAQSPRYKIIEKRQSVAFWCNPISGHATLYWYQQILGQGPKLLIQFQNNGVVDDSQLPKDRFSAERLKGVDSTLKIQPAKLEDSAVYLCASSLAASGIFRLREQYFGPGTRLTVT.

V is TRBV5-1 and J is TRBJ1-1; possibly TRBD1 for D (6 bases). Trimming pared 0 bases from V and 2 bases from J, leaving 8 bases between. The CDR3 totals 14 residues. Germline loops: CDR1 SGHRS, CDR2 YFSETQ. Here the CDR3 DNA reads TGCGCCAGCAGCTTGGTAGGGGGAAACACTGAAGCTTTCTTT. Amino acids: CASSLVGGNTEAFF.